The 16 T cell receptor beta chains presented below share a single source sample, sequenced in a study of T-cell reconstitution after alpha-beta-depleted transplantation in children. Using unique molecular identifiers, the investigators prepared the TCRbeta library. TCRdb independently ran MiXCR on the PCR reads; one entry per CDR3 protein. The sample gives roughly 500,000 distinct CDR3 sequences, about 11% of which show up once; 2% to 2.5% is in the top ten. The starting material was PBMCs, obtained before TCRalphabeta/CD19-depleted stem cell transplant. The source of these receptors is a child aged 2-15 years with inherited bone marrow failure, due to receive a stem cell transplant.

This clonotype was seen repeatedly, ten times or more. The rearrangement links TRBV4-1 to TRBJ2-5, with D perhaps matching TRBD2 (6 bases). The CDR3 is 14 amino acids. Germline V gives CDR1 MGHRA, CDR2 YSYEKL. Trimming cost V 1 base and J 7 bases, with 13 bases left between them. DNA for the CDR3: TGCGCCAGCAGCCAAGTTGGGGGGAAGGGGACCCAGTACTTC. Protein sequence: CASSQVGGKGTQYF.

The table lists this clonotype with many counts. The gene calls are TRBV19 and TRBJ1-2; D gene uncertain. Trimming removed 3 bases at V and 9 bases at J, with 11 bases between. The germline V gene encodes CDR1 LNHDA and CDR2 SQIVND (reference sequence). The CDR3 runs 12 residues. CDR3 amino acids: CASSIREDSYTF. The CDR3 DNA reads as TGTGCCAGTAGTATCCGGGAAGATAGCTACACCTTC.

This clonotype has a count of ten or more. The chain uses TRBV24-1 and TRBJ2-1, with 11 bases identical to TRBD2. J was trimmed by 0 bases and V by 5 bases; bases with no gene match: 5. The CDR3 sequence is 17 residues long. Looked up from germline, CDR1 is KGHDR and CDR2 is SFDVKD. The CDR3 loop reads CATSGFGLAGSYNEQFF. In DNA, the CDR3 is TGTGCCACCAGTGGTTTCGGACTAGCGGGCTCCTACAATGAGCAGTTCTTC.

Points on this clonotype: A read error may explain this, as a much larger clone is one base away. Here the CDR3 DNA reads TGCGCCAGCAGCTTGAGGTGGTCTAGCGGAGGGGCCTACGAGCAGTACTTC. Protein: CASSLRWSSGGAYEQYF. The chain carries TRBV5-1 and TRBJ2-7; 7 nucleotides align to TRBD2. Germline lookup yields CDR1 SGHRS and CDR2 YFSETQ. The CDR3 consists of 17 residues. After removal of 1 base from V and 2 bases from J, the junction contained 12 bases not matched to a gene.

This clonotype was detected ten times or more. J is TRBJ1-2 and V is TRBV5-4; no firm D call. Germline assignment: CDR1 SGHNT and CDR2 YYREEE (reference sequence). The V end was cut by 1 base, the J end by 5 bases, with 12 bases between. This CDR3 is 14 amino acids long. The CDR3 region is CASSLWVGKYGYTF. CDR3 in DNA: TGTGCCAGCAGCTTGTGGGTAGGAAAGTATGGCTACACCTTC.

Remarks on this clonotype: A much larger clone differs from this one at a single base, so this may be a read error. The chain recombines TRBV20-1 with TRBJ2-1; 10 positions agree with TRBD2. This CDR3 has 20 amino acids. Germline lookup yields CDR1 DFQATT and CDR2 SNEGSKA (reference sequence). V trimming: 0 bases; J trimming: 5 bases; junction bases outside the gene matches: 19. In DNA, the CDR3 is TGCAGTGCTAGAGATAGTTCGGCCGGGGCTAGCGGGAGTGCTCACAATGAGCAGTTCTTC. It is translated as CSARDSSAGASGSAHNEQFF.

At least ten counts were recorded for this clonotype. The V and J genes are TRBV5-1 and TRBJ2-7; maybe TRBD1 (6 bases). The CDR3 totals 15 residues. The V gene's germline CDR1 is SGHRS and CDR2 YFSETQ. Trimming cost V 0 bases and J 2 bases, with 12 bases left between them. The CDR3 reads CASSLAGQRAYEQYF. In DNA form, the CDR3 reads TGCGCCAGCAGCTTGGCCGGACAGCGAGCCTACGAGCAGTACTTC.

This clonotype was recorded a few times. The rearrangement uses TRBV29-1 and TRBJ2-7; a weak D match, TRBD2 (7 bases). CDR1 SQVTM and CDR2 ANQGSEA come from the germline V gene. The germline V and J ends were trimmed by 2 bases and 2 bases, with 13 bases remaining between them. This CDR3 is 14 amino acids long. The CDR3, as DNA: TGCAGCGTTGAAAGGGAGGGGGAAACCTACGAGCAGTACTTC. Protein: CSVEREGETYEQYF.

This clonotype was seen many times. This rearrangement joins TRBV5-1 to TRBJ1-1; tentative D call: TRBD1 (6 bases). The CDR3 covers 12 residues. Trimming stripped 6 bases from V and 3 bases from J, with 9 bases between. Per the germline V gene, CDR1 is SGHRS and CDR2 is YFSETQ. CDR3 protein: CASTSGDTEAFF. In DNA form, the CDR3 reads TGCGCCAGCACTTCAGGGGACACTGAAGCTTTCTTT.

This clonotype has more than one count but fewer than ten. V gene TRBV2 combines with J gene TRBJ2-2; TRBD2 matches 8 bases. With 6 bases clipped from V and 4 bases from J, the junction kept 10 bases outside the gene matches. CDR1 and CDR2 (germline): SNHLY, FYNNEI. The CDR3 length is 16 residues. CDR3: CASRPTSGRGTGELFF. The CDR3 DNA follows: TGTGCCAGCAGGCCCACTAGCGGCAGGGGCACCGGGGAGCTGTTTTTT.

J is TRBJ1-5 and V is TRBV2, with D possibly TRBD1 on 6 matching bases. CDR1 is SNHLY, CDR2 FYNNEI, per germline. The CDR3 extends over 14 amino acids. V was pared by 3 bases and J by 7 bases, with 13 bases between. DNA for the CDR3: TGTGCCAGCAGTGACCCCAGGGGCGGGCAGCCCCAGCATTTT. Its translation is CASSDPRGGQPQHF.

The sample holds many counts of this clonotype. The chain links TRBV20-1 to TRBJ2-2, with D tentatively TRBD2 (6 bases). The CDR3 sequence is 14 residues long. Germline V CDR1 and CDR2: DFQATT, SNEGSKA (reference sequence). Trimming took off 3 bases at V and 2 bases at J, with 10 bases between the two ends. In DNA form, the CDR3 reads TGCAGTGCTAGTCCGGGAGTTAACACCGGGGAGCTGTTTTTT. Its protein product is CSASPGVNTGELFF.

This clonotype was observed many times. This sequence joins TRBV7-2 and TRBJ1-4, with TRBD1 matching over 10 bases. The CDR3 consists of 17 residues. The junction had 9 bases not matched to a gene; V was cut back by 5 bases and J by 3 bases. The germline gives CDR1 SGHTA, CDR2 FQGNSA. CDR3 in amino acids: CASSPDRGRLANEKLFF. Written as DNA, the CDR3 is TGTGCCAGCAGCCCCGACAGGGGGCGGTTGGCTAATGAAAAACTGTTTTTT.

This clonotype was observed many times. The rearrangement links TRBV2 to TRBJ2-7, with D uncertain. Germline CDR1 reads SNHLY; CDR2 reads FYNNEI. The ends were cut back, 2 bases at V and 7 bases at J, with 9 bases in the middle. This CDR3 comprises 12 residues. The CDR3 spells CASSESDREQYF. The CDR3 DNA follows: TGTGCCAGCAGTGAATCCGATAGGGAGCAGTACTTC.

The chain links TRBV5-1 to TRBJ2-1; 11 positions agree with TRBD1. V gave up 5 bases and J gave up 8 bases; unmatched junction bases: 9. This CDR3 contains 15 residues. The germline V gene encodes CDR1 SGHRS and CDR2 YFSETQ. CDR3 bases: TGCGCCAGCAGTCCCGGGACAGGGGGAAAGGATGAGCAGTTCTTC. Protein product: CASSPGTGGKDEQFF.

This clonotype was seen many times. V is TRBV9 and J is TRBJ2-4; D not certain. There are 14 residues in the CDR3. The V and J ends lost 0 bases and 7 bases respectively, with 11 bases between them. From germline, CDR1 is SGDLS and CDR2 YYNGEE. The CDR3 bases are TGTGCCAGCAGCGTAGGGAACGGGTTCAACATTCAGTACTTC. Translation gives CASSVGNGFNIQYF.